This is a list of T cell receptor beta chains from one sample in a study of identical twins. TCRdb passed the 5' RACE reads through MiXCR, listing each CDR3 protein once. The table lists around 960,000 distinct CDR3 sequences, about 12% of them singletons. These data were also reused for a study on yellow fever vaccine responses in identical twins.

The specimen sequenced was PBMCs. All receptors come from a young woman in good health. The CDR3 runs from the conserved cysteine through the conserved F or W. D genes are given only for firm matches. Size is stated for part of the rows, as once, few or many counts, or as a class when the clone is expanded.

clone_size: few; d_call: TRBD2; v_call: TRBV7-2; j_call: TRBJ2-5; cdr3_nt: TGTGCCAGCAGCCGTGGGACTAGCGGTCCGGGTACCCAGTACTTC; cdr3_aa: CASSRGTSGPGTQYF
clone_size: .; d_call: .; v_call: TRBV6-6; j_call: TRBJ2-7; cdr3_nt: TGTGCCAGCAGTCCCCGGAGGGATGGGGAGCAGTACTTC; cdr3_aa: CASSPRRDGEQYF
clone_size: many; d_call: TRBD2; v_call: TRBV12-3/TRBV12-4; j_call: TRBJ2-1; cdr3_nt: TGTGCCAGCAGAGAAGAAGGGACTAGCGCATACAATGAGCAGTTCTTC; cdr3_aa: CASREEGTSAYNEQFF
clone_size: .; d_call: .; v_call: TRBV6-1; j_call: TRBJ1-6; cdr3_nt: TGTGCCAGCAGGGAGGGACTCTATAATTCACCCCTCCACTTT; cdr3_aa: CASREGLYNSPLHF
clone_size: .; d_call: .; v_call: TRBV4-1; j_call: TRBJ2-5; cdr3_nt: TGCGCCAGCAGCCAAACCCCACTAGAGACCCAGTACTTC; cdr3_aa: CASSQTPLETQYF
clone_size: many; d_call: .; v_call: TRBV5-1; j_call: TRBJ1-2; cdr3_nt: TGCGCCAGCAGCTTGGACCCTAACTATGGCTACACCTTC; cdr3_aa: CASSLDPNYGYTF
clone_size: .; d_call: TRBD2; v_call: TRBV9; j_call: TRBJ2-3; cdr3_nt: TGTGCCAGCAGCGTAGGGAGTAGCGGGGGGGAAGATACGCAGTATTTT; cdr3_aa: CASSVGSSGGEDTQYF
clone_size: .; d_call: .; v_call: TRBV6-1; j_call: TRBJ2-5; cdr3_nt: TGTGCCAGCAGTGAAGATGTGACGGATCAAGAGACCCAGTACTTC; cdr3_aa: CASSEDVTDQETQYF
clone_size: many; d_call: .; v_call: TRBV5-1; j_call: TRBJ2-3; cdr3_nt: TGCGCCAGCAGCCCTACCCGTGGGGAGAGCACAGATACGCAGTATTTT; cdr3_aa: CASSPTRGESTDTQYF
clone_size: .; d_call: .; v_call: TRBV2; j_call: TRBJ2-1; cdr3_nt: TGTGCCAGCAGTAAACAGGATGGCTCCTACAATGAGCAGTTCTTC; cdr3_aa: CASSKQDGSYNEQFF
clone_size: few; d_call: TRBD1; v_call: TRBV5-1; j_call: TRBJ2-6; cdr3_nt: TGCGCCAGCAGCACTGGACAGGACATTGGGGGGGCCAACGTCCTGACTTTC; cdr3_aa: CASSTGQDIGGANVLTF
clone_size: .; d_call: TRBD2; v_call: TRBV4-1; j_call: TRBJ2-7; cdr3_nt: TGCGCCAGCAGTCAGACTAGCGGGCCAACCTACGAGCAGTACTTC; cdr3_aa: CASSQTSGPTYEQYF
clone_size: many; d_call: TRBD1; v_call: TRBV28; j_call: TRBJ2-1; cdr3_nt: TGTGCCAGCAGCCGACGACAGGGGGGCTCCTACAATGAGCAGTTCTTC; cdr3_aa: CASSRRQGGSYNEQFF
clone_size: .; d_call: TRBD2; v_call: TRBV5-5; j_call: TRBJ2-1; cdr3_nt: TGTGCCAGCAGCTTGCGTACTAGCGGGGCCGGGTCCTACAATGAGCAGTTCTTC; cdr3_aa: CASSLRTSGAGSYNEQFF
clone_size: few; d_call: TRBD1; v_call: TRBV24-1; j_call: TRBJ1-5; cdr3_nt: TGTGCCACCAGTTCGGGGACAGTGGGCCTAAATCAGCCCCAGCATTTT; cdr3_aa: CATSSGTVGLNQPQHF
clone_size: .; d_call: TRBD1; v_call: TRBV5-1; j_call: TRBJ2-7; cdr3_nt: TGCGCCAGCAGCTCAGACAGGGACATATCCTACGAGCAGTACTTC; cdr3_aa: CASSSDRDISYEQYF
clone_size: once; d_call: .; v_call: TRBV5-1; j_call: TRBJ1-6; cdr3_nt: TGCGCCAGCAGCTTGCTAAGGGCCGAAAATAATTCACCCCTCCACTTT; cdr3_aa: CASSLLRAENNSPLHF
clone_size: many; d_call: .; v_call: TRBV2; j_call: TRBJ1-1; cdr3_nt: TGTGCCACCACTTGGGGGGGGAACACTGAAGCTTTCTTT; cdr3_aa: CATTWGGNTEAFF
clone_size: .; d_call: .; v_call: TRBV5-5; j_call: TRBJ2-7; cdr3_nt: TGTGCCAGCGGACCTCCGAACCTGTTTGACCTCTACGAGCAGTACTTC; cdr3_aa: CASGPPNLFDLYEQYF
clone_size: few; d_call: .; v_call: TRBV2; j_call: TRBJ2-7; cdr3_nt: TGTGCCAGCAGTGAAGCGGACTCCTACGAGCAGTACTTC; cdr3_aa: CASSEADSYEQYF
clone_size: few; d_call: TRBD2; v_call: TRBV20-1; j_call: TRBJ2-1; cdr3_nt: TGCAGTGCTAGGGGACTAGCGGGAGTTTCCTACGATGAGCAGTTCTTC; cdr3_aa: CSARGLAGVSYDEQFF
clone_size: few; d_call: .; v_call: TRBV6-1; j_call: TRBJ1-5; cdr3_nt: TGTGCCAGCAGTGACCCGGGACGTAGTCAGCATTTT; cdr3_aa: CASSDPGRSQHF
clone_size: .; d_call: .; v_call: TRBV12-3/TRBV12-4; j_call: TRBJ1-1; cdr3_nt: TGTGCCACCGGGACGGAGAACACTGAAGCTTTCTTT; cdr3_aa: CATGTENTEAFF
clone_size: few; d_call: TRBD2; v_call: TRBV11-2; j_call: TRBJ2-3; cdr3_nt: TGTGCCAGCAGCCAGCGGACTAGCGGGGGAAAAGATACGCAGTATTTT; cdr3_aa: CASSQRTSGGKDTQYF
clone_size: many; d_call: .; v_call: TRBV3-1; j_call: TRBJ1-6; cdr3_nt: TGTGCCAGCAGCCAAGATGTGGGTACTAGGTCACCCCTCCACTTT; cdr3_aa: CASSQDVGTRSPLHF
clone_size: .; d_call: .; v_call: TRBV28; j_call: TRBJ1-6; cdr3_nt: TGTGCCAGCAGTTCCACAGGGAACGTTTCACCCCTCCACTTT; cdr3_aa: CASSSTGNVSPLHF
clone_size: many; d_call: .; v_call: TRBV11-2; j_call: TRBJ2-2; cdr3_nt: TGTGCCAGCAGCTTCTTCCCACTCGGGCTAGCAGGGACCGGGGAGCTGTTTTTT; cdr3_aa: CASSFFPLGLAGTGELFF
clone_size: .; d_call: .; v_call: TRBV29-1; j_call: TRBJ2-3; cdr3_nt: TGCAGCGCCGCCCCTAGCGCCTCCACAGATACGCAGTATTTT; cdr3_aa: CSAAPSASTDTQYF
clone_size: .; d_call: .; v_call: TRBV7-8; j_call: TRBJ2-1; cdr3_nt: TGTGCCAGCAGGACAAGGGGCGGTTTGCAGCCTAATGAGCAGTTCTTC; cdr3_aa: CASRTRGGLQPNEQFF
clone_size: few; d_call: .; v_call: TRBV24-1; j_call: TRBJ2-2; cdr3_nt: TGTGCCACCAGTGTGCGGTCGAACACCGGGGAGCTGTTTTTT; cdr3_aa: CATSVRSNTGELFF
clone_size: few; d_call: TRBD2; v_call: TRBV3-1; j_call: TRBJ2-1; cdr3_nt: TGTGCCAGCAGCCTCATAACTAGCGGCCCCTCCTACAATGAGCAGTTCTTC; cdr3_aa: CASSLITSGPSYNEQFF
clone_size: few; d_call: .; v_call: TRBV29-1; j_call: TRBJ2-1; cdr3_nt: TGCAGCGTTGAAGATCCCCGGGGGGCGATGAATGAGCAGTTCTTC; cdr3_aa: CSVEDPRGAMNEQFF
clone_size: many; d_call: TRBD1; v_call: TRBV12-3/TRBV12-4; j_call: TRBJ1-2; cdr3_nt: TGTGCCAGCAGACTGACAGGGATTTATGGCTACACCTTC; cdr3_aa: CASRLTGIYGYTF
clone_size: .; d_call: .; v_call: TRBV20-1; j_call: TRBJ2-1; cdr3_nt: TGCAGTGCTAGATCCCTACTAGAATACAATGAGCAGTTCTTC; cdr3_aa: CSARSLLEYNEQFF
clone_size: few; d_call: .; v_call: TRBV6-1; j_call: TRBJ2-3; cdr3_nt: TGTGCCAGCAGCTCCGGGGGTCCTCTGCCCACGCAGTATTTT; cdr3_aa: CASSSGGPLPTQYF